The source of this T cell receptor (beta chain) is a study of T cell repertoires in cytomegalovirus infection. Overall study: TCR beta signatures that were public indicated CMV infection and matching HLA type. Notes on the study in general: Within the response measured ex vivo, HLA-C-restricted CMV-specific TCR beta clonotypes were dominant. CMV carriers having the relevant HLA were flagged by cumulative public TCR beta family frequency.

This clonotype was seen at least ten times. Its specificity is unknown. TCRdb redid the calling of the reads with MiXCR, one entry per CDR3 protein. Of about 130,000 distinct CDR3 sequences in the sample, more than 7% are singletons; the top ten hold about a tenth. Unmatched junction bases numbered 15, after V lost 2 bases and J lost 9 bases. CDR1 and CDR2 from the germline V gene are MNHEY and SVGAGI. The CDR3 runs to 18 residues. Sequenced material: PBMCs. The TCR was taken from a human donor in good health (CMV status not recorded). Some clones in this sample may be carry-over from other donors' samples. This chain links TRBV6-5 with TRBJ2-3, with 12 nucleotides matching TRBD2. The DNA of the CDR3 is TGTGCCAGCAGTTACGCAGATGCGGGGACTAGCGGGCCGGGGACGCAGTATTTT. Its translation is CASSYADAGTSGPGTQYF.